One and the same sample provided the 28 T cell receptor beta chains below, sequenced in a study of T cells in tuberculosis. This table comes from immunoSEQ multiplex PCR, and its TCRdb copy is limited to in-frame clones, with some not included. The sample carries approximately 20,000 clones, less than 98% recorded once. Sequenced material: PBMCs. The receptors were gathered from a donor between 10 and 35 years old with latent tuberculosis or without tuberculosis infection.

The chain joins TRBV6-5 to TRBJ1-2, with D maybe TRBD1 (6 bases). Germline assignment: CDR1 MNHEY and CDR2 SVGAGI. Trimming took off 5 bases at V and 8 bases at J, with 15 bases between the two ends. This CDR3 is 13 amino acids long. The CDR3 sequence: CASSRSGEGGYTF. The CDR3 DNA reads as TGTGCCAGCAGTCGCTCAGGGGAGGGGGGCTACACCTTC.

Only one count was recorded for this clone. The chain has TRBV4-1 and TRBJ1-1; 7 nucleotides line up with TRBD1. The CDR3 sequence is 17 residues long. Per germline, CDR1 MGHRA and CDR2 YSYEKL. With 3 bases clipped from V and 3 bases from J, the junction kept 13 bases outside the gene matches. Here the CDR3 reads CASSHQTGAKTDTEAFF. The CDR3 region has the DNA TGCGCCAGCAGCCATCAAACAGGGGCCAAAACCGACACTGAAGCTTTCTTT.

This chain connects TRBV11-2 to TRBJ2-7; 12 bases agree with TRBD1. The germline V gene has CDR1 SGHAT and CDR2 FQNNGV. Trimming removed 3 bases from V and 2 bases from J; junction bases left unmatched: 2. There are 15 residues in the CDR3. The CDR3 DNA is TGTGCCAGCAGCTTGGGGACAGGGGGCACCTACGAGCAGTACTTC. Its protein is CASSLGTGGTYEQYF.

CDR3: CSALGTGNNEQFF. DNA of the CDR3: TGCAGCGCACTCGGGACAGGGAACAATGAGCAGTTCTTC. The chain combines TRBV29-1 with TRBJ2-1; 9 positions match TRBD1. V was clipped by 7 bases and J by 5 bases; unmatched bases: 6. The CDR3 length is 13 residues. Germline V gene lookup returns CDR1 SQVTM and CDR2 ANQGSEA.

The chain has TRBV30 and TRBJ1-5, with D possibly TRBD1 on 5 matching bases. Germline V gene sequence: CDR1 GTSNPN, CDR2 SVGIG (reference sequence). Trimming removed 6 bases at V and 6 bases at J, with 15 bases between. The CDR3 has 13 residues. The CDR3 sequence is CACNQGWGQPQHF. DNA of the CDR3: TGTGCCTGCAATCAGGGATGGGGTCAGCCCCAGCATTTT. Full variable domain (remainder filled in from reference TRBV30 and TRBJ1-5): SQTIHQWPATLVQPVGSPLSLECTVEGTSNPNLYWYRQAAGRGLQLLFYSVGIGQISSEVPQNLSASRPQDRQFILSSKKLLLSDSGFYLCACNQGWGQPQHFGDGTRLSIL.

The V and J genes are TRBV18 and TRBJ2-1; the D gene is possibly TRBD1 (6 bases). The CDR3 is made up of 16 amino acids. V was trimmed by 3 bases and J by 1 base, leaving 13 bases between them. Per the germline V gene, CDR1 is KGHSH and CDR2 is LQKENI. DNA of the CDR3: TGTGCCAGCTCACCCCAGGGGATACCTTCCTACAATGAGCAGTTCTTC. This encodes CASSPQGIPSYNEQFF.

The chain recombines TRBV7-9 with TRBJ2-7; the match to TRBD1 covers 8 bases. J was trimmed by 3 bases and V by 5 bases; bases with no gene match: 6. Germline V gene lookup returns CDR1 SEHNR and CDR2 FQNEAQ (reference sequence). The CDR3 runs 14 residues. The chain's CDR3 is CASSLRQGRYEQYF. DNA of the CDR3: TGTGCCAGCAGCCTTAGACAGGGGCGCTACGAGCAGTACTTC.

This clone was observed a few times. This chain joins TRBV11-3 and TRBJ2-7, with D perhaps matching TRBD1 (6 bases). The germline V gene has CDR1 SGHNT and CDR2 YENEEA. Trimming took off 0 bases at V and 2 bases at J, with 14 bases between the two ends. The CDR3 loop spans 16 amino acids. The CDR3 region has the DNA TGTGCCAGCAGCTTAGAGCAGGGGACGGGTACCTACGAGCAGTACTTC. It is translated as CASSLEQGTGTYEQYF.

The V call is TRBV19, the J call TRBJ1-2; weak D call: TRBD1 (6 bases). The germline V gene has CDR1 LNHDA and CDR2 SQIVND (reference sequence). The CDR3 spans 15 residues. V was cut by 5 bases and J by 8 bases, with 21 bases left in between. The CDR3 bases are TGTGCCAGTAGTGGACAGTCCCCACGCTCTGTAGGCTACACCTTC. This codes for CASSGQSPRSVGYTF.

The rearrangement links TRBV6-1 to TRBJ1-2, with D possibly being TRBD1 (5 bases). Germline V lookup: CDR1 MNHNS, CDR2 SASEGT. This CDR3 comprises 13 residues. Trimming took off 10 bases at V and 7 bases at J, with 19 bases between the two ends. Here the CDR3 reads CAIRPGGSVGYTF. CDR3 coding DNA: TGTGCCATCCGGCCCGGGGGAAGTGTTGGCTACACCTTC.

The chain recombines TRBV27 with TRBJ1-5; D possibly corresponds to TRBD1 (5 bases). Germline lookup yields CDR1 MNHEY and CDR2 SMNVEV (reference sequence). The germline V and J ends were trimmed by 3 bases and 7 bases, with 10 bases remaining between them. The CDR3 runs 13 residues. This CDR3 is CASSFGGGQPQHF. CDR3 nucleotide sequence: TGTGCCAGCAGTTTCGGCGGGGGGCAGCCCCAGCATTTT.

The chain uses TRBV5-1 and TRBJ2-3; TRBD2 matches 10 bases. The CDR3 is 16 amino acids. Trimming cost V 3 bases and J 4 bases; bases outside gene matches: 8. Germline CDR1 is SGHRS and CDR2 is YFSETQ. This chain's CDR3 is CASSSRASGRSDTQYF. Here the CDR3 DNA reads TGCGCCAGCAGCTCTCGGGCTAGCGGGAGATCAGATACGCAGTATTTT.

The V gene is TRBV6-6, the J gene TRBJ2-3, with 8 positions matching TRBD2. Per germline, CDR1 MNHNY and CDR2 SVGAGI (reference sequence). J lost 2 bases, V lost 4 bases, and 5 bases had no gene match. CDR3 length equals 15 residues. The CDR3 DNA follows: TGTGCCAGCAGTTCCGGACTAGCACCCACAGATACGCAGTATTTT. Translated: CASSSGLAPTDTQYF.

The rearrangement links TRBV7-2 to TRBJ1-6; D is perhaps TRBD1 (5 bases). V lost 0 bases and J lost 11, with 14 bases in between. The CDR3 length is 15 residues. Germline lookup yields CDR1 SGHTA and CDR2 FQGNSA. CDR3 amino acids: CASSLAREGLTPLHF. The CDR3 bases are TGTGCCAGCAGCTTAGCCAGGGAGGGTCTGACACCCCTCCACTTT.

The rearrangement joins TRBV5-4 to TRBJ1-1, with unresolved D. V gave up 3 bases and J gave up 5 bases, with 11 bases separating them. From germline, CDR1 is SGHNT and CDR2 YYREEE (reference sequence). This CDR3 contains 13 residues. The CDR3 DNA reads TGTGCCAGCAGCTCGGATCGGGTAACTGAAGCTTTCTTT. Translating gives CASSSDRVTEAFF.

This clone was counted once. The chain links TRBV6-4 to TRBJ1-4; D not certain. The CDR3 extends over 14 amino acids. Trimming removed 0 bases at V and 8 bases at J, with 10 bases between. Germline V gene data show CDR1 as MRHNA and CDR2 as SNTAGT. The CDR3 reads CASSDSSGGEKLFF. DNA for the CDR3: TGTGCCAGCAGTGACTCATCTGGCGGGGAAAAACTGTTTTTT.

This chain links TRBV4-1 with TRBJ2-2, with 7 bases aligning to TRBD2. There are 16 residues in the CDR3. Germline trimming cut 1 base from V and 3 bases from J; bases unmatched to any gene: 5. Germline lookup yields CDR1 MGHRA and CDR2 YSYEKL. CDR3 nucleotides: TGCGCCAGCAGCCAAGTCCGGGACTACTACACCGGGGAGCTGTTTTTT. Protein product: CASSQVRDYYTGELFF.

CDR3 sequence (DNA): TGCGCCAGCTGGGATGAGTCTAGCGGCCCCTACGAGCAGTACTTC. Translating gives CASWDESSGPYEQYF. V is TRBV5-1 and J is TRBJ2-7, with TRBD2 identical over 7 bases. J gave up 2 bases and V 7 bases, and 12 bases lay outside the gene matches. Per germline, CDR1 SGHRS and CDR2 YFSETQ. The CDR3 consists of 15 residues.

The CDR3 bases are TGTGCCAGTACTCCCGTTAGACAGGGAAACACTGAAGCTTTCTTT. The encoded protein is CASTPVRQGNTEAFF. V usage is TRBV19 and J usage is TRBJ1-1, with 7 bases fitting TRBD1. Germline V gene lookup returns CDR1 LNHDA and CDR2 SQIVND (reference sequence). V lost 7 bases to trimming and J lost 2 bases; unmatched junction nucleotides: 10. The CDR3 sequence is 15 residues long.

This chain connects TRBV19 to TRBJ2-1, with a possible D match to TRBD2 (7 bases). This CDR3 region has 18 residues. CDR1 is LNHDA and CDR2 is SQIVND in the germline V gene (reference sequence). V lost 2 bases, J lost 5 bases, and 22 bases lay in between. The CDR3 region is CASSILGSGGGEDNEQFF. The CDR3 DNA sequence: TGTGCCAGTAGTATACTCGGGAGCGGAGGGGGGGAAGACAATGAGCAGTTCTTC.

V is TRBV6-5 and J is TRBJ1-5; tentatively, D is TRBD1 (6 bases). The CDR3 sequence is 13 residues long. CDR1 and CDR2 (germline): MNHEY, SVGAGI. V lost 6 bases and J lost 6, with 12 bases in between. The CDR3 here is CASRKGGGQPQHF. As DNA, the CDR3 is TGTGCCAGCAGGAAGGGGGGGGGTCAGCCCCAGCATTTT.

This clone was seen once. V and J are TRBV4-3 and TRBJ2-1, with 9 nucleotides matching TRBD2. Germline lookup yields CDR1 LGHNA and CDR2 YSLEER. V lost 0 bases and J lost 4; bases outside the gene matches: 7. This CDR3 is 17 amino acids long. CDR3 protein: CASSQDDGLAGYNEQFF. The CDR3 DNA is TGCGCCAGCAGCCAAGATGACGGGCTAGCGGGGTACAATGAGCAGTTCTTC.

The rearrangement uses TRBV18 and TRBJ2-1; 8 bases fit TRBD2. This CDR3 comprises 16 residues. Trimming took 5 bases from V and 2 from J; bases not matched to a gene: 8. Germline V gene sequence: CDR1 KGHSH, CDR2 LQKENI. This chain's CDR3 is CASSAERELAYNEQFF. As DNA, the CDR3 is TGTGCCAGCTCAGCCGAGCGGGAGTTGGCCTACAATGAGCAGTTCTTC.

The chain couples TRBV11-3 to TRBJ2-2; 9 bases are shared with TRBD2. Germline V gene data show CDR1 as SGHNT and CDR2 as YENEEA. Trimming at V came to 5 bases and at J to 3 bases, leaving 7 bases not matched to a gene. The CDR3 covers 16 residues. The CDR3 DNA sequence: TGTGCCAGCAGCAGTGGCGGGAGGGGCGACACCGGGGAGCTGTTTTTT. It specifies CASSSGGRGDTGELFF.

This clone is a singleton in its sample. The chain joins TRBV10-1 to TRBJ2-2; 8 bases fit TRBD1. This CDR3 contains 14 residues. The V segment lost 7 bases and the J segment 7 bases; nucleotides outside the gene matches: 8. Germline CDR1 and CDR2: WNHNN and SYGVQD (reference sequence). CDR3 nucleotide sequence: TGCGCCAGCACCAGTCAGGGGGCGGACGGGGAGCTGTTTTTT. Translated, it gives CASTSQGADGELFF.

The CDR3 DNA sequence: TGTGCCAGTATGAAGTACAAGAACTATGGCTACACCTTC. Translating gives CASMKYKNYGYTF. This chain joins TRBV19 and TRBJ1-2; D gene ambiguous. V dropped 7 bases and J dropped 2 bases, with 11 bases sitting between them. The germline gives CDR1 LNHDA, CDR2 SQIVND (reference sequence). This CDR3 has 13 amino acids. Together with reference TRBV19 and TRBJ1-2, the CDR3 gives the full variable domain: DGGITQSPKYLFRKEGQNVTLSCEQNLNHDAMYWYRQDPGQGLRLIYYSQIVNDFQKGDIAEGYSVSREKKESFPLTVTSAQKNPTAFYLCASMKYKNYGYTFGSGTRLTVV.

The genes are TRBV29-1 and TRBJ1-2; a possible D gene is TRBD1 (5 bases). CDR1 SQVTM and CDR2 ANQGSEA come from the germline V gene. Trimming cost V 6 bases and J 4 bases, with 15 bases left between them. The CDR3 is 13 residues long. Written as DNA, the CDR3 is TGCAGCGTCAAAGCGGGGCTGAGCTATGGCTACACCTTC. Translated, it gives CSVKAGLSYGYTF. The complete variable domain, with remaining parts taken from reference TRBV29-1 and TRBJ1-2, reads SAVISQKPSRDICQRGTSLTIQCQVDSQVTMMFWYRQQPGQSLTLIATANQGSEATYESGFVIDKFPISRPNLTFSTLTVSNMSPEDSSIYLCSVKAGLSYGYTFGSGTRLTVV.

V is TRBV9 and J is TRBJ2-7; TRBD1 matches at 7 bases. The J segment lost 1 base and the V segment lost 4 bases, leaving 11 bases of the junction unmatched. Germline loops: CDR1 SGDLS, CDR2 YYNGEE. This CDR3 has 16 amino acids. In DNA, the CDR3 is TGTGCCAGCAGCCCGAACAGGGGCGTGTCGTCCTACGAGCAGTACTTC. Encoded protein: CASSPNRGVSSYEQYF. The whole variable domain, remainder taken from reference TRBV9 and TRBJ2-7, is DSGVTQTPKHLITATGQRVTLRCSPRSGDLSVYWYQQSLDQGLQFLIQYYNGEERAKGNILERFSAQQFPDLHSELNLSSLELGDSALYFCASSPNRGVSSYEQYFGPGTRLTVT.